The 29 T cell receptor beta chains below were found in one sample sequenced in a study of a mutant IDH1 vaccine in newly diagnosed glioma. No antigen has been identified for these receptors. Time point noted: week 47, end of study. One vaccine dose held 300 ug of mutant IDH1 20-mer peptide and came with topical imiquimod. The assay was immunoSEQ multiplex PCR, and TCRdb's table has in-frame clones only and misses some. Of tens of thousands of clones listed, over 75% were seen once; the top ten hold 4% to 5.5%. The specimen was PBMCs, collected from a glioma patient whose treatment included an IDH1 peptide vaccine. The receptors were sampled from a woman in her 40s with glioma. Some clones in this sample may be carry-over from other donors' samples.

This clone has more than one count but fewer than ten. The chain employs TRBV25-1 and TRBJ2-1; 9 nucleotides align to TRBD2. Germline loops: CDR1 MGHDK, CDR2 SYGVNS. V shed 3 bases, J shed 4 bases, and the junction held 1 base outside the gene matches. There are 14 residues in the CDR3. The CDR3 coding sequence is TGTGCCAGCAGTGAGAGCGGGAGGTACAATGAGCAGTTCTTC. This translates into CASSESGRYNEQFF.

This clone was found a few times. This chain uses TRBV2 with TRBJ1-5, with unresolved D. There are 14 residues in the CDR3. The germline gives CDR1 SNHLY, CDR2 FYNNEI. The V end was cut by 11 bases, the J end by 4 bases, with 18 bases between. CDR3 in DNA: TGTGCCTCCACAAGGCGGAGTGAGAATCAGCCCCAGCATTTT. Protein sequence: CASTRRSENQPQHF.

J is TRBJ2-5 and V is TRBV19; maybe TRBD1 (5 bases). Trimming stripped 0 bases from V and 6 bases from J, with 5 bases between. The CDR3 runs to 12 residues. Germline V gene sequence: CDR1 LNHDA, CDR2 SQIVND (reference sequence). CDR3 sequence reads: CASSIEGQTQYF. The CDR3 DNA is TGTGCCAGTAGTATAGAGGGGCAGACCCAGTACTTC.

CDR3: CATRGRRGPSYEQYF. Here the CDR3 DNA reads TGTGCCACCCGGGGTAGGAGGGGGCCCTCCTACGAGCAGTACTTC. V and J are TRBV6-5 and TRBJ2-7; possibly TRBD1 for D (7 bases). The germline V and J ends were trimmed by 10 bases and 0 bases, with 19 bases remaining between them. Per germline, CDR1 MNHEY and CDR2 SVGAGI. The CDR3 contains 15 residues.

The table lists this clone with a count of one. The chain combines TRBV5-4 with TRBJ1-1; 8 bases are a match to TRBD1. This CDR3 has 14 amino acids. Germline V gives CDR1 SGHNT, CDR2 YYREEE (reference sequence). The ends lost 6 bases at V and 1 base at J; junction bases unmatched: 5. CDR3 region: CASTPGQENTEAFF. The CDR3 region has the DNA TGTGCCAGCACCCCGGGACAGGAGAACACTGAAGCTTTCTTT.

The chain employs TRBV5-1 and TRBJ1-1; D is undetermined. The CDR3 has 12 amino acids. Germline assignment: CDR1 SGHRS and CDR2 YFSETQ. Deletions cut 2 bases from V and 10 bases from J, with 12 bases between. CDR3 coding DNA: TGCGCCAGCAGCTTCCCCGAAGGACCAGCTTTCTTT. It codes for CASSFPEGPAFF.

The V call is TRBV5-1, the J call TRBJ1-2; 7 nucleotides match TRBD1. CDR3 length: 13 residues. Germline-derived CDR1 and CDR2 are SGHRS and YFSETQ. The trim removed 6 bases at V and 2 bases at J, leaving 4 bases unmatched. The CDR3 loop is CASTDRVNYGYTF. CDR3 bases: TGCGCCAGCACCGACAGGGTCAACTATGGCTACACCTTC.

The chain combines TRBV6-1 with TRBJ2-7; D is tentatively TRBD1 or TRBD2 (5 bases each). From germline, CDR1 is MNHNS and CDR2 SASEGT. This CDR3 has 14 amino acids. Trimming removed 2 bases at V and 0 bases at J, with 8 bases between. The CDR3: CASSEIGASYEQYF. The CDR3 DNA reads TGTGCCAGCAGTGAAATCGGGGCCTCCTACGAGCAGTACTTC.

This clone was seen only a few times. The chain combines TRBV5-4 with TRBJ2-3; D ambiguous. The ends were cut back, 3 bases at V and 5 bases at J, with 22 bases in the middle. Germline V CDR1 and CDR2: SGHNT, YYREEE (reference sequence). The CDR3 is 17 residues long. The CDR3 is CASSYEKGRHLGDTQYF. The CDR3, as DNA: TGTGCCAGCAGCTACGAAAAAGGCAGGCACCTGGGAGATACGCAGTATTTT.

The chain is built from TRBV10-3 and TRBJ2-3; the match to TRBD2 covers 10 bases. CDR1 and CDR2 from the germline V gene are ENHRY and SYGVKD. The CDR3 extends over 15 amino acids. V trimming: 0 bases; J trimming: 7 bases; junction bases outside the gene matches: 4. The CDR3 DNA reads TGTGCCATCAGTGAGTCGCCTAGCGGGGGTTATACGCAGTATTTT. Translated: CAISESPSGGYTQYF.

This chain joins TRBV10-3 and TRBJ2-1, with 10 bases that match TRBD2. In germline, CDR1 is ENHRY, CDR2 SYGVKD. There are 14 residues in the CDR3. The junction had 6 bases not matched to a gene; V was cut back by 7 bases and J by 6 bases. CDR3 DNA sequence: TGTGCCATCACCCCTCTAGCGGGGGTCAATGAGCAGTTCTTC. Amino acid sequence: CAITPLAGVNEQFF.

The chain couples TRBV19 to TRBJ1-2, with D unresolved. The germline V and J ends were trimmed by 7 bases and 2 bases, with 17 bases remaining between them. The CDR3 contains 15 residues. The germline V gene encodes CDR1 LNHDA and CDR2 SQIVND (reference sequence). The CDR3 DNA sequence: TGTGCCAGTACCCCTGCCGGTTCGCAAAACTATGGCTACACCTTC. The encoded protein is CASTPAGSQNYGYTF.

The CDR3 coding sequence is TGTGCCAGCAGCCGAGCAAGGGGGTGGGGCACAGATACGCAGTATTTT. Translated: CASSRARGWGTDTQYF. The chain uses TRBV5-6 and TRBJ2-3; a possible D gene is TRBD1 (6 bases). Per the germline V gene, CDR1 is SGHDT and CDR2 is YYEEEE. V lost 4 bases and J lost 1, with 16 bases in between. The CDR3 sequence is 16 residues long. The full variable domain, in which reference TRBV5-6 and TRBJ2-3 provide the parts outside the CDR3, is DAGVTQSPTHLIKTRGQQVTLRCSPKSGHDTVSWYQQALGQGPQFIFQYYEEEERQRGNFPDRFSGHQFPNYSSELNVNALLLGDSALYLCASSRARGWGTDTQYFGPGTRLTVL.

V is TRBV6-6 and J is TRBJ2-7; a possible D gene is TRBD1 (6 bases). The CDR3 has 14 residues. V shed 6 bases and J shed 6 bases, with 18 bases lying between them. Germline lookup yields CDR1 MNHNY and CDR2 SVGAGI (reference sequence). The CDR3 region has the DNA TGTGCCAGCAGCCGGACAGCCGGTGAGGGCGAGCAGTACTTC. This codes for CASSRTAGEGEQYF.

This clone occurred a few times. Additional DNA sequences in this sample encode the identical CDR3. The rearrangement joins TRBV9 to TRBJ1-4; TRBD1 is a possible D gene (6 bases). This CDR3 region has 14 residues. Germline CDR1 reads SGDLS; CDR2 reads YYNGEE. V shed 0 bases and J shed 7 bases, with 10 bases lying between them. The CDR3 DNA sequence: TGTGCCAGCAGCGTAGAGGGGGGAGGTGAAAAACTGTTTTTT. This sequence encodes CASSVEGGGEKLFF.

The genes are TRBV4-1 and TRBJ2-3; 7 bases fit TRBD2. The germline gives CDR1 MGHRA, CDR2 YSYEKL. This CDR3 has 17 residues. J lost 0 bases, V lost 4 bases, and 10 bases had no gene match. This chain's CDR3 is CASSRLSGLLSTDTQYF. DNA for the CDR3: TGCGCCAGCAGCCGACTATCGGGACTACTGAGCACAGATACGCAGTATTTT.

The rearrangement joins TRBV5-1 to TRBJ2-6, with 8 bases matching TRBD1. Unmatched junction bases numbered 4, after V lost 2 bases and J lost 0 bases. Per germline, CDR1 SGHRS and CDR2 YFSETQ. This CDR3 is built from 17 residues. The CDR3 reads CASSFAGGHSGANVLTF. In nucleotides, the CDR3 is TGCGCCAGCAGCTTCGCAGGGGGCCACTCTGGGGCCAACGTCCTGACTTTC.

The chain carries TRBV5-1 and TRBJ2-2, with 9 bases that match TRBD1. The length of the CDR3 is 16 residues. CDR1 is SGHRS, CDR2 YFSETQ, per germline. Trimming removed 3 bases from V and 1 base from J; junction bases left unmatched: 4. The DNA for the CDR3 is TGCGCCAGCAGCTATACAGGGGGCCTGAACACCGGGGAGCTGTTTTTT. It encodes CASSYTGGLNTGELFF.

As for this clone: The junction shows a germline mismatch at one end, possibly a read error. Other nucleotide sequences in the sample specify the same CDR3. V gene TRBV5-4 combines with J gene TRBJ2-4; a possible D gene is TRBD1 (7 bases). The CDR3 runs 12 residues. The germline V gene encodes CDR1 SGHNT and CDR2 YYREEE (reference sequence). The CDR3 nucleotides are TGCGCCAGCAGCTTGGAGGGGGCAGTACCGTACTTC. It yields the protein CASSLEGAVPYF.

The chain links TRBV15 to TRBJ2-6; 7 bases fit TRBD2. The germline CDR1 and CDR2 sequences are LNHNV and YYDKDF (reference sequence). This CDR3 region has 16 residues. Germline trimming cut 3 bases from V and 0 bases from J; bases unmatched to any gene: 2. The chain's CDR3 is CATSRGEGSGANVLTF. In DNA, the CDR3 is TGTGCCACCAGCAGGGGGGAGGGCTCTGGGGCCAACGTCCTGACTTTC.

The chain combines TRBV5-1 with TRBJ1-5; D is ambiguous. With 0 bases removed from V and 7 bases from J, the gap between germline ends came to 8 bases. Germline CDR1 reads SGHRS; CDR2 reads YFSETQ. CDR3 length equals 13 residues. CDR3 coding DNA: TGCGCCAGCAGCTTGGGCCAAGGGCAGCCCCAGCATTTT. It encodes CASSLGQGQPQHF.

The J gene is TRBJ2-7, the V gene TRBV18; maybe TRBD1 (6 bases). The CDR3 covers 15 residues. V was pared by 2 bases and J by 3 bases, with 14 bases between. Germline CDR1 and CDR2: KGHSH and LQKENI. The CDR3 coding sequence is TGTGCCAGCTCACCAGGTGGACAGACCTTCTACGAGCAGTACTTC. Protein sequence: CASSPGGQTFYEQYF.

This chain uses TRBV5-1 with TRBJ2-3; D is perhaps TRBD2 (6 bases). V lost 1 base and J lost 3, with 12 bases in between. This CDR3 has 15 amino acids. Germline V lookup: CDR1 SGHRS, CDR2 YFSETQ. The chain's CDR3 is CASSLRGMGTDTQYF. The CDR3 DNA is TGCGCCAGCAGCTTGCGCGGGATGGGGACAGATACGCAGTATTTT.

The chain links TRBV7-9 to TRBJ1-4; 9 nucleotides line up with TRBD1. Looked up from germline, CDR1 is SEHNR and CDR2 is FQNEAQ (reference sequence). The CDR3 loop spans 16 amino acids. V gave up 1 base and J gave up 6 bases; unmatched junction bases: 6. The CDR3 DNA is TGTGCCAGCAGCTTAGACGCGGGACAGGGAGATGAAAAACTGTTTTTT. The encoded protein is CASSLDAGQGDEKLFF.

This clone was observed a single time. The CDR3 DNA reads as TGTGCCAGCAGCGTAGATACTAGCGGGGGGCTGCAAGAGACCCAGTACTTC. The encoded protein is CASSVDTSGGLQETQYF. The chain carries TRBV9 and TRBJ2-5; TRBD2 matches at 12 bases. The CDR3 contains 17 residues. The germline V gene has CDR1 SGDLS and CDR2 YYNGEE. The V and J ends lost 0 bases and 2 bases, in that order; junction bases with no gene match: 5.

The V call is TRBV6-5, the J call TRBJ1-4, with 7 bases fitting TRBD1. V trimming: 0 bases; J trimming: 5 bases; junction bases outside the gene matches: 3. This CDR3 is built from 15 residues. Germline V lookup: CDR1 MNHEY, CDR2 SVGAGI. CDR3 sequence (DNA): TGTGCCAGCAGTTACTCCTCGGGACAGAATGAAAAACTGTTTTTT. Translating gives CASSYSSGQNEKLFF.

V and J are TRBV27 and TRBJ2-7, with D uncertain. V lost 3 bases, J lost 6 bases, and 12 bases lay in between. Germline-derived CDR1 and CDR2 are MNHEY and SMNVEV (reference sequence). The CDR3 is 13 amino acids. CDR3 bases: TGTGCCAGCAGTTTTTTCCTCACCAGCGAGCAGTACTTC. Its translation: CASSFFLTSEQYF.

CDR3 region: CASSFYPTGLDEQYF. The CDR3 DNA reads TGTGCCAGCAGCTTTTATCCCACGGGGCTCGACGAGCAGTACTTC. The chain combines TRBV5-5 with TRBJ2-7; D is perhaps TRBD1 or TRBD2 (5 bases each). V shed 2 bases and J shed 5 bases, with 17 bases lying between them. This CDR3 has 15 amino acids. Germline CDR1 SGHKS, CDR2 YYEKEE (reference sequence).

The rearrangement joins TRBV18 to TRBJ2-1; weak D call: TRBD2 (5 bases). Germline V gene data show CDR1 as KGHSH and CDR2 as LQKENI. This CDR3 is built from 13 residues. V lost 8 bases to trimming and J lost 6 bases, with 14 bases between them. DNA of the CDR3: TGTGCCAGCAGGGAGATTTCGGGCAATGAGCAGTTCTTC. It codes for CASREISGNEQFF.